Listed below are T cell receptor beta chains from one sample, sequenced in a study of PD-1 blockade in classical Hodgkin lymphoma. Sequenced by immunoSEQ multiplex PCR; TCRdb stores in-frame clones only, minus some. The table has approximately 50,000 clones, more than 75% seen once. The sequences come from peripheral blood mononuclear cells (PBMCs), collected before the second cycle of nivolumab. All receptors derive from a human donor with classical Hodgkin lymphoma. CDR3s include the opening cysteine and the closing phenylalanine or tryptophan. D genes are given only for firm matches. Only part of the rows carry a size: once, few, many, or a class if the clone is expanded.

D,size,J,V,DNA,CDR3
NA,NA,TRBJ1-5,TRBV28,TGTGCCAGCAGTTCGACCGGGACACCGCATCAGCCCCAGCATTTT,CASSSTGTPHQPQHF
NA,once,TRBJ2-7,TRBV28,TGTGCCACCAGGGGGGGCAGGGGGTACGAGCAGTACTTC,CATRGGRGYEQYF
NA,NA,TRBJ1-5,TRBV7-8,TGTGCCAGCAGCTTAGTGGAGGACAAGCCCCAGCATTTT,CASSLVEDKPQHF
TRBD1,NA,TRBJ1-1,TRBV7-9,TGTGCCAGCAGCACTAAACAGGGGACTGAAGCTTTCTTT,CASSTKQGTEAFF
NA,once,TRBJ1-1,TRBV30,TGTGCCTGGACCGGACAGTTGAACACTGAAGCTTTCTTT,CAWTGQLNTEAFF
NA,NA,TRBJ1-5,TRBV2,TGTGCCAGCAGACTAGAGGGTTGGGGCAATCAGCCCCAGCATTTT,CASRLEGWGNQPQHF
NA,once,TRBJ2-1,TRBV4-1,TGCGCCAGCAGCCAAGTCGCTGGGCGGACCAATGAGCAGTTCTTC,CASSQVAGRTNEQFF
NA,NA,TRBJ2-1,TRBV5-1,TGCGCCAGCAGCTTGGTCCTAGACGGGGACAATGAGCAGTTCTTC,CASSLVLDGDNEQFF
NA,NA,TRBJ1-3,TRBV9,TGTGCCAGCAGCGTAGAAGGGACTGGAAACACCATATATTTT,CASSVEGTGNTIYF
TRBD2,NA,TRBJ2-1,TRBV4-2,TGTGCCAGCAGCCAAAAAAGCGGGGGAGCGGACAATGAGCAGTTCTTC,CASSQKSGGADNEQFF
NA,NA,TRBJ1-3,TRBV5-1,TGCGCCAGCAGCTTGTTGGGAGACTCTGGAAACACCATATATTTT,CASSLLGDSGNTIYF
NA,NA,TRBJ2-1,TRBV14,TGTGCCAGCAGCCAACACAGAGGCCCTCGGGGCAATGAGCAGTTCTTC,CASSQHRGPRGNEQFF
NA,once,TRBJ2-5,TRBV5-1,TGCGCCAGCAGCTTGGAAGTCGCGAGGGCGGGCCAAGAGACCCAGTACTTC,CASSLEVARAGQETQYF